This entry lists 21 T cell receptor beta chains sequenced from one sample in a study of blood T cell repertoires in COVID-19. Sequenced by immunoSEQ multiplex PCR; TCRdb stores in-frame clones only, minus some. This sample has 150,000 to 160,000 clones; around 83% occur once, and the top ten carry around an eighth. What was sequenced was peripheral blood. These receptor sequences come from a woman aged 55-70 years with COVID-19, enrolled during active disease.

V gene TRBV7-3 combines with J gene TRBJ1-1; D unresolved. V shed 5 bases and J shed 5 bases, with 18 bases lying between them. This CDR3 is 15 amino acids long. Germline-derived CDR1 and CDR2 are SGHTA and FQGTGA. The CDR3 sequence is CASSPQPGVDTEAFF. CDR3 DNA sequence: TGTGCCAGCAGCCCACAACCCGGGGTAGATACTGAAGCTTTCTTT.

The chain couples TRBV6-2 or TRBV6-3 to TRBJ1-2; 8 nucleotides agree with TRBD1. Germline CDR1 reads MNHEY; CDR2 reads SVGEGT. V dropped 0 bases and J dropped 8; count of bases not matched to a gene: 8. The CDR3 runs 15 residues. As DNA, the CDR3 is TGTGCCAGCAGTTACTCAGAGCGGACAGGGTGGGGCTACACCTTC. Its protein product is CASSYSERTGWGYTF.

The chain employs TRBV30 and TRBJ1-6; D perhaps matches TRBD1 (5 bases). This CDR3 is built from 14 residues. V lost 1 base and J 5 bases, leaving 9 bases between the germline ends. CDR1 GTSNPN and CDR2 SVGIG come from the germline V gene (reference sequence). DNA of the CDR3: TGTGCCTGGAGTGGGGCCAGGGATAATTCACCCCTCCACTTT. This sequence encodes CAWSGARDNSPLHF. Filled out from reference TRBV30 and TRBJ1-6, the complete variable domain reads SQTIHQWPATLVQPVGSPLSLECTVEGTSNPNLYWYRQAAGRGLQLLFYSVGIGQISSEVPQNLSASRPQDRQFILSSKKLLLSDSGFYLCAWSGARDNSPLHFGNGTRLTVT.

J is TRBJ2-2 and V is TRBV7-2, with TRBD2 identical over 7 bases. The CDR3 spans 14 residues. Germline values: CDR1 SGHTA, CDR2 FQGNSA. V trimming: 8 bases; J trimming: 4 bases; junction bases outside the gene matches: 7. CDR3 bases: TGTGCCAGCTCCGGGGGGTTCGGCACCGGGGAGCTGTTTTTT. Protein sequence: CASSGGFGTGELFF.

This chain joins TRBV7-3 and TRBJ2-1; the match to TRBD2 covers 7 bases. Germline CDR1 SGHTA, CDR2 FQGTGA. CDR3 length: 18 amino acids. J lost 6 bases, V lost 0 bases, and 14 bases had no gene match. CDR3 nucleotides: TGTGCCAGCAGCTTAACCCCGACTAGCACCCCGCTAGGCAATGAGCAGTTCTTC. Amino acid sequence: CASSLTPTSTPLGNEQFF.

V usage is TRBV18 and J usage is TRBJ1-2; 8 bases fit TRBD1. Germline lookup yields CDR1 KGHSH and CDR2 LQKENI. V dropped 3 bases and J dropped 8; count of bases not matched to a gene: 8. The CDR3 is made up of 14 amino acids. CDR3 DNA sequence: TGTGCCAGCTCACCGACCCAGGGGGCAGACGGCTACACCTTC. Translating it yields CASSPTQGADGYTF.

This sequence joins TRBV19 and TRBJ1-4; D is unclear. In germline, CDR1 is LNHDA, CDR2 SQIVND (reference sequence). The ends were cut back, 5 bases at V and 6 bases at J, with 19 bases in the middle. CDR3 length equals 16 residues. DNA for the CDR3: TGTGCCAGTAGTCAAAGGAGCCCGCGCTATGATGAAAAACTGTTTTTT. This gives the protein CASSQRSPRYDEKLFF. Full variable domain (missing parts from reference TRBV19 and TRBJ1-4): DGGITQSPKYLFRKEGQNVTLSCEQNLNHDAMYWYRQDPGQGLRLIYYSQIVNDFQKGDIAEGYSVSREKKESFPLTVTSAQKNPTAFYLCASSQRSPRYDEKLFFGSGTQLSVL.

J is TRBJ1-5 and V is TRBV6-5; TRBD1 is a possible D gene (5 bases). Germline V gene lookup returns CDR1 MNHEY and CDR2 SVGAGI. This CDR3 is built from 15 residues. Trimming stripped 0 bases from V and 6 bases from J, with 12 bases between. Here the CDR3 reads CASSYSRWGGQPQHF. In DNA form, the CDR3 reads TGTGCCAGCAGTTACTCGAGGTGGGGCGGTCAGCCCCAGCATTTT.

The J gene is TRBJ1-1, the V gene TRBV7-8, with no clear D. This CDR3 comprises 16 residues. CDR1 SGHVS and CDR2 FQNEAQ come from the germline V gene. V lost 6 bases, J lost 1 base, and 18 bases lay in between. The DNA for the CDR3 is TGTGCCAGCAGATATGAGGCCGGGATAAAGAACACTGAAGCTTTCTTT. Translation: CASRYEAGIKNTEAFF.

The chain has TRBV9 and TRBJ2-1, with D possibly matching TRBD1 (6 bases). This CDR3 is built from 14 residues. Germline CDR1 and CDR2: SGDLS and YYNGEE. With 0 bases removed from V and 10 bases from J, the gap between germline ends came to 14 bases. CDR3 in DNA: TGTGCCAGCAGCGTAGAGGTGGGGGCCAGAGAGCAGTTCTTC. It specifies CASSVEVGAREQFF.

This clone was seen just once. The chain couples TRBV7-3 to TRBJ1-2, with TRBD1 matching 8 bases. Per the germline V gene, CDR1 is SGHTA and CDR2 is FQGTGA. The CDR3 loop spans 13 amino acids. J gave up 7 bases and V 8 bases, and 9 bases lay outside the gene matches. CDR3 in amino acids: CASGELQGGGYTF. CDR3 DNA: TGTGCCAGCGGAGAACTACAGGGGGGTGGCTACACCTTC.

V gene TRBV12-3 or TRBV12-4 combines with J gene TRBJ1-2, with D hard to call. The V and J ends lost 6 bases and 0 bases respectively, with 8 bases between them. The CDR3 contains 13 residues. As DNA, the CDR3 is TGTGCCAGCAGACTATCGGCTAACTATGGCTACACCTTC. It codes for CASRLSANYGYTF.

This clone has only a few counts. V usage is TRBV10-2 and J usage is TRBJ2-1; 8 bases fit TRBD2. V lost 7 bases and J lost 9; bases outside the gene matches: 14. This CDR3 is built from 15 residues. CDR1 is WSHSY, CDR2 SAAADI, per germline. DNA for the CDR3: TGCGCCAGCAACCTTTTGGCGGGAGGCCGCGGTGAGCAGTTCTTC. Translated: CASNLLAGGRGEQFF.

The CDR3 DNA reads as TGTGCCAGCAGCCGACAGCTGAACACTGAAGCTTTCTTT. It specifies CASSRQLNTEAFF. The chain has TRBV14 and TRBJ1-1; D possibly corresponds to TRBD1 (5 bases). Germline V lookup: CDR1 SGHDN, CDR2 FVKESK. V shed 4 bases and J shed 0 bases, with 6 bases lying between them. The length of the CDR3 is 13 residues.

This chain connects TRBV15 to TRBJ1-1; 7 bases line up with TRBD1. Trimming removed 0 bases from V and 1 base from J; junction bases left unmatched: 5. Germline assignment: CDR1 LNHNV and CDR2 YYDKDF (reference sequence). CDR3 length: 16 amino acids. CDR3 DNA sequence: TGTGCCACCAGCAGAGATCGGACAGGAAGGAACACTGAAGCTTTCTTT. Its protein product is CATSRDRTGRNTEAFF. The variable domain in full, with the rest retrieved from reference TRBV15 and TRBJ1-1, is DAMVIQNPRYQVTQFGKPVTLSCSQTLNHNVMYWYQQKSSQAPKLLFHYYDKDFNNEADTPDNFQSRRPNTSFCFLDIRSPGLGDTAMYLCATSRDRTGRNTEAFFGQGTRLTVV.

The chain carries TRBV6-1 and TRBJ1-5; the match to TRBD1 covers 10 bases. V dropped 3 bases and J dropped 6; count of bases not matched to a gene: 5. Looked up from germline, CDR1 is MNHNS and CDR2 is SASEGT. The CDR3 sequence is 15 residues long. CDR3 in amino acids: CASSETGGWGQPQHF. CDR3 nucleotides: TGTGCCAGCAGTGAGACAGGGGGCTGGGGTCAGCCCCAGCATTTT.

The chain employs TRBV18 and TRBJ1-3, with 7 positions matching TRBD1. V shed 3 bases and J 3 bases; nucleotides not matched to a gene: 2. Germline V gene data show CDR1 as KGHSH and CDR2 as LQKENI. CDR3 size: 14 residues. The CDR3 reads CASSPDRDGNTIYF. CDR3 sequence (DNA): TGTGCCAGCTCACCTGACAGGGATGGAAACACCATATATTTT.

The J gene is TRBJ1-1, the V gene TRBV19; D may be TRBD1 (5 bases). The germline CDR1 and CDR2 sequences are LNHDA and SQIVND (reference sequence). Trimming pared 7 bases from V and 6 bases from J, leaving 15 bases between. The CDR3 is 13 residues long. CDR3 region: CASTLGKGSEAFF. CDR3 coding DNA: TGTGCCAGTACCCTGGGGAAGGGGTCTGAAGCTTTCTTT. Filled out from reference TRBV19 and TRBJ1-1, the complete variable domain reads DGGITQSPKYLFRKEGQNVTLSCEQNLNHDAMYWYRQDPGQGLRLIYYSQIVNDFQKGDIAEGYSVSREKKESFPLTVTSAQKNPTAFYLCASTLGKGSEAFFGQGTRLTVV.

The chain couples TRBV19 to TRBJ2-3; the match to TRBD2 covers 8 bases. This CDR3 has 15 residues. The germline CDR1 and CDR2 sequences are LNHDA and SQIVND (reference sequence). The junction had 5 bases not matched to a gene; V was cut back by 3 bases and J by 3 bases. CDR3 DNA: TGTGCCAGTAGTATCAGCGGGGGTAGTACAGATACGCAGTATTTT. Translated: CASSISGGSTDTQYF.

CDR3 in amino acids: CASSPRLNTEAFF. The CDR3 nucleotides read TGTGCCTCAAGCCCGCGTTTGAACACTGAAGCTTTCTTT. The genes are TRBV6-5 and TRBJ1-1; no clear D. V lost 11 bases, J lost 0 bases, and 13 bases lay in between. The CDR3 runs 13 residues. Germline lookup yields CDR1 MNHEY and CDR2 SVGAGI.

This chain uses TRBV6-5 with TRBJ2-5, with TRBD2 as a possible D gene (5 bases). CDR3 length: 13 residues. The germline gives CDR1 MNHEY, CDR2 SVGAGI. The V end lost 4 bases, the J end lost 5 bases, and 11 bases lay between the germline ends. In nucleotides, the CDR3 is TGTGCCAGCAGTTTTGACTATAAGGAGACCCAGTACTTC. Translated, it gives CASSFDYKETQYF.